This T cell receptor (beta chain) is drawn from a study of shared clonotypes between healthy human individuals. Broader study findings: The generation probabilities recorded for non-shared clonotypes fell below those of clonotypes shared by all four donors. Naive subsets generally exceeded memory subsets in estimated richness.

In regard to this clone: The antigen remains undetermined.

Trimming cost V 8 bases and J 0 bases, with 20 bases left between them. In germline, CDR1 is LNHDA, CDR2 SQIVND (reference sequence). This CDR3 is 17 amino acids long. Assay used: immunoSEQ multiplex PCR; TCRdb lists only in-frame clones, some missing. This table holds over 1.5 million clones, 95% to 99% found once. Sequenced: naive CD4+ T cells sorted from blood. Subset: CD45RA+ positively selected. The V and J genes are TRBV19 and TRBJ1-5; D unclear. This receptor was obtained from a man aged 25 to 45 in good health. CDR3: CASGRQEFWDSNQPQHF. The CDR3 coding sequence is TGTGCCAGTGGGCGGCAGGAGTTCTGGGATAGCAATCAGCCCCAGCATTTT.